A selection of T cell receptor beta chains follows, all from one sample in a study of cytomegalovirus exposure and HLA in healthy donors. Generated by immunoSEQ multiplex PCR, the TCRdb table keeps only in-frame clones and is missing some. The sample yields approximately 89,000 clones, 60% to 80% seen once. The specimen sequenced was PBMCs. Receptors originate from a young man in good health and CMV-seronegative. Each CDR3 is given with its conserved first and last residue.

v_gene,j_gene,CDR3aa
TRBV10-3,TRBJ2-5,CATVAGPVQEDQYF
TRBV5-8,TRBJ1-1,CASSIFAGPEAFF
TRBV5-8,TRBJ2-3,CASSPPADTQYF
TRBV5-6,TRBJ2-1,CASSLLGQTQNEQFF
TRBV2,TRBJ2-3,CASLGSGRITDTQYF
TRBV28,TRBJ2-7,CASSVAKYEQYF
TRBV6-5,TRBJ2-3,CASSYGSSTDTQYF
TRBV2,TRBJ2-2,CASSESAGGSGAGELFF
TRBV6-1,TRBJ1-2,CASSDVMRAEDGYTF
TRBV5-4,TRBJ2-1,CASREMFSGVINEQFF
TRBV18,TRBJ1-1,CASSPPGSKGQGLAFF
TRBV7-8,TRBJ2-2,CASSLRSGTNTGELFF
TRBV7-9,TRBJ1-3,CASNPGLFSGNTIYF
TRBV7-9,TRBJ1-1,CASSRGNTEAFF
TRBV4-1,TRBJ2-1,CASSQVDIATSGVEQFF
TRBV5-1,TRBJ2-7,CASSDGLAGTDEQYF
TRBV9,TRBJ1-3,CASSVDTVSGNTIYF
TRBV19,TRBJ1-1,CASSRRGQGKTEAFF
TRBV18,TRBJ2-2,CASSLDRVAETNTGELFF
TRBV28,TRBJ1-2,CATATGSVYGYTF
TRBV7-9,NA,CASSADRGEQYF
TRBV30,TRBJ1-2,CAWSSPEENGYTF
TRBV28,TRBJ2-7,CASSLIRGVGTGIHEQYF
TRBV11-2,TRBJ1-2,CASSKIPQGTGYTF
TRBV5-1,TRBJ2-7,CASSRATGGRSYEQYF
TRBV6-6,TRBJ1-1,CASILGQGAYTEAFF
TRBV2,TRBJ1-2,CASSDGVNYGYTF
TRBV5-4,TRBJ1-6,CASSGTIGTGNSPLHF